This T cell receptor beta chain was sequenced during a study of spatial heterogeneity in lung cancer. Looking at the study overall: Fewer alpha-chain than beta-chain sequences were consistently detected.

Time point meaning: blood at routine non-recurrence follow-up after resection. Sequencing of whole RNA from tumor, nontumor lung or frozen PBMC involved no sorting. Concerning this clonotype itself: Being one base from a much bigger clone, this may be a read error.

Unique molecular identifiers, one per molecule, were present on every TCR cDNA molecule. TCRdb analysed the 5' RACE reads with MiXCR anew, one entry per CDR3 protein. Found here are about 70,000 distinct CDR3 sequences, less than 9.5% of them singletons; the top ten hold roughly 1.9%. Trimming cost V 4 bases and J 2 bases; bases outside gene matches: 3. This CDR3 is 15 amino acids long. The V gene's germline CDR1 is MNHEY and CDR2 SVGAGI. The source is a female donor with early-stage non-small cell lung cancer. Sequencing was performed on PBMCs, taken at follow-up. V gene TRBV6-5 combines with J gene TRBJ2-3, with 10 nucleotides matching TRBD2. CDR3 in DNA: TGTGCCAGCAGTTGGACTAGCGGATCCACAGATACGCAGTATTTT. Its translation is CASSWTSGSTDTQYF.